These 28 T cell receptor beta chains share one sample of origin, sequenced in a study of Graves' ophthalmopathy and Graves' hyperthyroidism. Amplification of TCR beta CDR3 regions used RNA transcripts. Second-round multiplex PCR came after first-round RT-PCR with HTBI primers. TCRdb called the multiplex PCR reads again in MiXCR, with one record for every CDR3 protein. The sample includes under 350,000 distinct CDR3 sequences, 15% to 20% seen only once; the top ten take approximately 13%. Sequencing was performed on peripheral blood. These receptors came from an adult man with Graves' ophthalmopathy.

This clonotype showed up many times. The chain employs TRBV12-3 or TRBV12-4 and TRBJ1-2, with a tentative D call TRBD1 (5 bases). The V end was cut by 6 bases, the J end by 8 bases, with 22 bases between. This CDR3 comprises 15 residues. The CDR3 DNA sequence: TGTGCCAGCAGGCAAACGGGGGACGGAGGGGTAGGCTACACCTTC. Amino acid sequence: CASRQTGDGGVGYTF.

This chain connects TRBV4-3 to TRBJ2-4; TRBD2 matches at 7 bases. Germline V gene data show CDR1 as LGHNA and CDR2 as YSLEER. CDR3 length: 17 residues. The V segment lost 4 bases and the J segment 0 bases; nucleotides outside the gene matches: 9. CDR3 DNA: TGCGCCAGCAGCCCGGGCGGGAGCCACCTAGCCAAAAACATTCAGTACTTC. This translates into CASSPGGSHLAKNIQYF.

This clonotype was seen ten or more times. This rearrangement joins TRBV28 to TRBJ1-2; tentatively, D is TRBD1 (5 bases). Trimming took off 2 bases at V and 4 bases at J, with 14 bases between the two ends. The CDR3 has 15 amino acids. Germline V gene sequence: CDR1 MDHEN, CDR2 SYDVKM. CDR3 protein: CASSLGGFGIYGYTF. The CDR3 coding sequence is TGTGCCAGCAGTTTAGGGGGGTTTGGGATCTATGGCTACACCTTC.

J is TRBJ2-2 and V is TRBV28, with D unclear. The CDR3 contains 13 residues. Germline V gives CDR1 MDHEN, CDR2 SYDVKM. V was pared by 1 base and J by 6 bases, with 6 bases between. The CDR3 reads CASSLSIPGELFF. Here the CDR3 DNA reads TGTGCCAGCAGTTTATCCATCCCCGGGGAGCTGTTTTTT.

This rearrangement joins TRBV27 to TRBJ1-6; the match to TRBD1 covers 9 bases. The junction had 2 bases not matched to a gene; V was cut back by 5 bases and J by 9 bases. The CDR3 runs 13 residues. Looked up from germline, CDR1 is MNHEY and CDR2 is SMNVEV (reference sequence). The CDR3 DNA sequence: TGTGCCAGCAGTAAGGGACAGGGTTCACCCCTCCACTTT. Translation: CASSKGQGSPLHF.

V usage is TRBV12-5 and J usage is TRBJ2-7, with 10 bases aligning to TRBD2. Trimming at V came to 2 bases and at J to 8 bases, leaving 6 bases not matched to a gene. The CDR3 loop spans 14 amino acids. CDR1 and CDR2 from the germline V gene are LGHNT and FRNRAP. CDR3 residues: CASGLSSGRPKQYF. The CDR3 bases are TGTGCTAGTGGTTTGTCTAGCGGGAGACCCAAGCAGTACTTC.

This clonotype has at least ten counts. The rearrangement links TRBV5-1 to TRBJ2-7; D is ambiguous. The CDR3 is made up of 13 amino acids. V was clipped by 4 bases and J by 3 bases, with 11 bases between them. The germline gives CDR1 SGHRS, CDR2 YFSETQ. The CDR3 DNA sequence: TGCGCCAGCAGCCCCCCCGGCGGCTACGAGCAGTACTTC. Translating it yields CASSPPGGYEQYF.

The table lists this clonotype with many counts. The V and J genes are TRBV6-5 and TRBJ1-1; D is unresolved. The germline V and J ends were trimmed by 6 bases and 0 bases, with 5 bases remaining between them. The CDR3 length is 12 residues. The germline V gene has CDR1 MNHEY and CDR2 SVGAGI. Here the CDR3 DNA reads TGTGCCAGCAGCCGTATGAACACTGAAGCTTTCTTT. It codes for CASSRMNTEAFF.

The chain uses TRBV7-2 and TRBJ2-5, with D hard to call. In germline, CDR1 is SGHTA, CDR2 FQGNSA. Trimming removed 3 bases from V and 5 bases from J, with 7 bases in between. The CDR3 is 12 amino acids. CDR3: CASSFQWETQYF. As DNA, the CDR3 is TGTGCCAGCAGCTTTCAGTGGGAGACCCAGTACTTC.

This clonotype has at least ten counts. J is TRBJ1-5 and V is TRBV9, with no clear D. This CDR3 is built from 14 residues. CDR1 is SGDLS, CDR2 YYNGEE, per germline. Deletions cut 1 base from V and 8 bases from J, with 13 bases between. The CDR3 coding sequence is TGTGCCAGCAGCGTATACGGAGATCATGAGCCCCAGCATTTT. It translates to CASSVYGDHEPQHF.

The chain uses TRBV11-2 and TRBJ2-7; 11 positions agree with TRBD1. The CDR3 spans 14 residues. CDR1 and CDR2 from the germline V gene are SGHAT and FQNNGV. V lost 4 bases, J lost 4 bases, and 3 bases stayed unmatched. The CDR3 here is CASSWDRGVYEQYF. The CDR3 region has the DNA TGTGCCAGCAGCTGGGACAGGGGGGTATACGAGCAGTACTTC.

Ten or more counts support this clonotype. The rearrangement links TRBV19 to TRBJ2-5, with D unclear. CDR1 is LNHDA, CDR2 SQIVND, per germline (reference sequence). Trimming removed 4 bases at V and 4 bases at J, with 16 bases between. CDR3 size: 15 residues. The CDR3 bases are TGTGCCAGTAGTACCACCCCCAGCTCCGGAGAGACCCAGTACTTC. Amino acid sequence: CASSTTPSSGETQYF.

At least ten counts were recorded for this clonotype. This chain links TRBV2 with TRBJ2-3; no definite D call. V lost 8 bases to trimming and J lost 0 bases, with 6 bases between them. CDR1 is SNHLY and CDR2 is FYNNEI in the germline V gene. The CDR3 has 12 residues. This CDR3 is CASVRSTDTQYF. In nucleotides, the CDR3 is TGTGCCAGCGTGCGGAGCACAGATACGCAGTATTTT. Together with reference TRBV2 and TRBJ2-3, the CDR3 gives the full variable domain: EPEVTQTPSHQVTQMGQEVILRCVPISNHLYFYWYRQILGQKVEFLVSFYNNEISEKSEIFDDQFSVERPDGSNFTLKIRSTKLEDSAMYFCASVRSTDTQYFGPGTRLTVL.

This clonotype was seen repeatedly, ten times or more. The junction departs from germline at one end; a sequencing error may be responsible. V is TRBV6-1 and J is TRBJ2-7, with D maybe TRBD2 (6 bases). Germline-derived CDR1 and CDR2 are MNHNS and SASEGT. This CDR3 contains 13 residues. The CDR3 is CASSEFGTGVRHF. CDR3 in DNA: TGTGCCAGCAGTGAATTTGGAACGGGAGTTCGACACTTC.

This clonotype was counted many times. In nucleotides, the CDR3 is TGTGCCAGCAGCCGAGGGGGCGCAGAAGGAAACACCATATATTTT. This codes for CASSRGGAEGNTIYF. The V and J genes are TRBV7-2 and TRBJ1-3; 7 positions agree with TRBD1. The CDR3 has 15 residues. The V segment lost 5 bases and the J segment 4 bases; nucleotides outside the gene matches: 8. CDR1 and CDR2 from the germline V gene are SGHTA and FQGNSA.

Concerning this clonotype: A junction boundary mismatches the germline segment, possibly from a read error. CDR3 amino acids: CAGSRTGTGGYGGSPLHF. The CDR3 coding sequence is TGTGCCGGCAGTCGGACCGGGACAGGGGGCTACGGGGGTTCACCCCTCCACTTT. This chain connects TRBV6-1 to TRBJ1-6; TRBD1 agrees at 12 bases. The germline V gene encodes CDR1 MNHNS and CDR2 SASEGT. The CDR3 runs 18 residues.

This clonotype was observed at least ten times. V usage is TRBV10-3 and J usage is TRBJ1-2; 8 positions match TRBD1. Germline assignment: CDR1 ENHRY and CDR2 SYGVKD. J gave up 8 bases and V 7 bases, and 6 bases lay outside the gene matches. CDR3 length: 12 residues. The CDR3 reads CAINDRGWGYTF. The CDR3 DNA follows: TGTGCCATCAACGACAGGGGATGGGGCTACACCTTC.

This clonotype was counted at least ten times. The genes are TRBV30 and TRBJ1-1, with D hard to call. The CDR3 sequence is 13 residues long. V was shortened by 4 bases and J by 0 bases, with 9 bases between the two germline ends. The germline V gene encodes CDR1 GTSNPN and CDR2 SVGIG (reference sequence). The CDR3 region is CAWTAALNTEAFF. CDR3 sequence (DNA): TGTGCCTGGACCGCCGCCCTGAACACTGAAGCTTTCTTT.

This clonotype was detected ten times or more. The chain carries TRBV7-8 and TRBJ2-7; tentatively, D is TRBD2 (5 bases). Germline loops: CDR1 SGHVS, CDR2 FQNEAQ. The CDR3 consists of 16 residues. V lost 5 bases, J lost 2 bases, and 19 bases lay in between. CDR3 in DNA: TGTGCCAGCAGCATCAATAGGGCTAGCCCCGCCTACGAGCAGTACTTC. Residues: CASSINRASPAYEQYF.

Ten or more counts support this clonotype. In DNA form, the CDR3 reads TGTGCCAGCAGGACCGGGACGGATAATCAGCCCCAGCATTTT. Translation: CASRTGTDNQPQHF. V and J are TRBV6-1 and TRBJ1-5, with a tentative D call TRBD1 (5 bases). The CDR3 runs 14 residues. Trimming pared 6 bases from V and 4 bases from J, leaving 13 bases between. Germline CDR1 is MNHNS and CDR2 is SASEGT.

This clonotype was observed once. This rearrangement joins TRBV11-2 to TRBJ1-1; D is uncertain. Germline V lookup: CDR1 SGHAT, CDR2 FQNNGV. This CDR3 spans 13 amino acids. The V end was cut by 1 base, the J end by 7 bases, with 10 bases between. CDR3 loop: CASSLASPYEAFF. The CDR3 region has the DNA TGTGCCAGCAGCTTAGCCAGTCCGTATGAAGCTTTCTTT. The variable domain in full, with the rest retrieved from reference TRBV11-2 and TRBJ1-1, is EAGVAQSPRYKIIEKRQSVAFWCNPISGHATLYWYQQILGQGPKLLIQFQNNGVVDDSQLPKDRFSAERLKGVDSTLKIQPAKLEDSAVYLCASSLASPYEAFFGQGTRLTVV.

This clonotype was seen many times. The DNA for the CDR3 is TGTGCCAGCAGCTTAGTTATATCGTGGCGGGAGGACACTAACTATGGCTACACCTTC. Amino acid sequence: CASSLVISWREDTNYGYTF. The chain links TRBV11-2 to TRBJ1-2, with a tentative D call TRBD1 (5 bases). The CDR3 consists of 19 residues. CDR1 is SGHAT, CDR2 FQNNGV, per germline. The V and J ends lost 1 base and 0 bases respectively, with 21 bases between them.

This clonotype was observed many times. Since a much larger clone is just one base distant, this may be a read error. The chain carries TRBV2 and TRBJ2-2, with 9 nucleotides matching TRBD1. The germline V gene has CDR1 SNHLY and CDR2 FYNNEI. V gave up 6 bases and J gave up 1 base; unmatched junction bases: 3. The CDR3 is 15 residues long. CDR3 residues: CASRRGQGNTGELFF. The CDR3 coding sequence is TGTGCCAGCAGGAGGGGACAGGGGAACACCGGGGAGCTGTTTTTT.

This clonotype was counted many times. V and J are TRBV6-2 or TRBV6-3 and TRBJ1-1; D call uncertain. Deletions cut 3 bases from V and 6 bases from J, with 8 bases between. Looked up from germline, CDR1 is MNHEY and CDR2 is SVGEGT. CDR3 length equals 12 residues. The CDR3 here is CASSYRRAEAFF. In DNA, the CDR3 is TGTGCCAGCAGTTATCGACGCGCTGAAGCTTTCTTT.

This chain connects TRBV12-3 or TRBV12-4 to TRBJ1-3, with D perhaps TRBD1 (5 bases). V was pared by 4 bases and J by 10 bases, with 20 bases between. The CDR3 loop spans 15 amino acids. This CDR3 reads CASSWDDYREKTIYF. The CDR3 DNA sequence: TGTGCCAGCAGTTGGGACGATTATAGGGAGAAGACCATATATTTT.

At least ten counts were recorded for this clonotype. Written as DNA, the CDR3 is TGCAGTGCTATACTGGACAGGAACACTGAAGCTTTCTTT. Translating gives CSAILDRNTEAFF. This sequence joins TRBV20-1 and TRBJ1-1; TRBD1 might be the D (6 bases). Germline loops: CDR1 DFQATT, CDR2 SNEGSKA (reference sequence). Trimming took off 4 bases at V and 1 base at J, with 10 bases between the two ends. The CDR3 has 13 residues.

In its sample, this clonotype was seen many times. Compared with germline, one end of the junction differs, possibly owing to a read error. This chain links TRBV12-3 or TRBV12-4 with TRBJ1-6; D might be TRBD1 (6 bases). The CDR3 extends over 14 amino acids. The DNA for the CDR3 is TGTGCCAGCAGCCCTACAGGGTATAGTTCACCCCTCCACTTT. Protein sequence: CASSPTGYSSPLHF.

This clonotype has ten or more counts. The chain uses TRBV2 and TRBJ2-5; 8 bases align to TRBD1. The V segment lost 6 bases and the J segment 3 bases; nucleotides outside the gene matches: 6. The germline CDR1 and CDR2 sequences are SNHLY and FYNNEI. The length of the CDR3 is 14 residues. The CDR3 sequence: CASSADRVEETQYF. CDR3 nucleotide sequence: TGTGCCAGCAGCGCGGACAGGGTCGAAGAGACCCAGTACTTC.